This T cell receptor (beta chain) was identified during a study of patients and donors after allogeneic stem cell transplantation. In this sample, this clonotype turned up many times. From germline, CDR1 is MNHNS and CDR2 SASEGT. CDR3 size: 10 residues. Trimming took off 6 bases at V and 4 bases at J, with 3 bases between the two ends. TCRdb itself ran the RT-PCR reads through MiXCR, one entry per CDR3 protein. The sample consists of about 87,000 distinct CDR3 sequences, roughly 4.9% of them appearing once. The specimen was blood, either unsorted or a sorted T cell fraction (not recorded which). The chain links TRBV6-1 to TRBJ2-5; D remains ambiguous. This receptor was identified in a human donor who was either an allogeneic HSCT recipient or a stem cell or donor lymphocyte infusion donor (not recorded which). It is not recorded whose cells these are; they may come from a transplant donor. The CDR3 region has the DNA TGTGCCAGCAGACTAGAGACCCAGTACTTC. Its translation is CASRLETQYF.